These T cell receptor beta chains were read from a single sample in a study of beta chain features in type 1 diabetes. Method: immunoSEQ multiplex PCR; TCRdb's copy keeps in-frame clones and lacks some. The sample has roughly 260,000 clones, under 13% seen once. The specimen was naive CD4+ T cells from blood. The receptor source for this set is a man aged 25-45 years with type 1 diabetes. Each CDR3 is given with its conserved first and last residue. D genes are given only for firm matches. Clone size is given for some rows only: seen once, a few or many times, or a class if the clone is expanded.

v_gene: TRBV9; abundance: few; j_gene: TRBJ2-3; d_gene: -; CDR3nt: TGTGCCAGCAGCGTAAATTCTTACACAGATACGCAGTATTTT; CDR3aa: CASSVNSYTDTQYF
v_gene: TRBV5-1; abundance: few; j_gene: TRBJ2-1; d_gene: -; CDR3nt: TGCGCCAGCAGCTTCGGACAGAACAATGAGCAGTTCTTC; CDR3aa: CASSFGQNNEQFF
v_gene: TRBV15; abundance: few; j_gene: TRBJ1-5; d_gene: TRBD1; CDR3nt: TGTGCCACCGGTAAGGCAGGGGGTAATCAGCCCCAGCATTTT; CDR3aa: CATGKAGGNQPQHF
v_gene: TRBV9; abundance: few; j_gene: TRBJ1-1; d_gene: TRBD1; CDR3nt: TGTGCCAGCAGCGTAGGGACAGGGACAATGAACACTGAAGCTTTCTTT; CDR3aa: CASSVGTGTMNTEAFF
v_gene: TRBV2; abundance: -; j_gene: TRBJ1-4; d_gene: -; CDR3nt: TGTGCCAGCAGACGCCGGGACTTGGATGAAAAACTGTTTTTT; CDR3aa: CASRRRDLDEKLFF
v_gene: TRBV2; abundance: few; j_gene: TRBJ2-1; d_gene: -; CDR3nt: TGTGCCAGCAGTGAGGTGAGCTCCTACAATGAGCAGTTCTTC; CDR3aa: CASSEVSSYNEQFF
v_gene: TRBV11-2; abundance: -; j_gene: TRBJ2-1; d_gene: -; CDR3nt: TGTGCCAGCAGCTTACAGGGGCATGAGCAGTTCTTC; CDR3aa: CASSLQGHEQFF
v_gene: TRBV6-6; abundance: few; j_gene: TRBJ2-3; d_gene: -; CDR3nt: TGTGCCTGCAAAAGTTTGCAGAACACAGATACGCAGTATTTT; CDR3aa: CACKSLQNTDTQYF
v_gene: TRBV7-9; abundance: -; j_gene: TRBJ2-7; d_gene: -; CDR3nt: TGTGCCAGCAGCTTAGTTCGGGGCGAGCAGTACTTC; CDR3aa: CASSLVRGEQYF
v_gene: TRBV6-1; abundance: -; j_gene: TRBJ1-1; d_gene: TRBD1; CDR3nt: TGTGCCAGCAGTGAAACGGAGGAGGGGGCCGGCACTGAAGCTTTCTTT; CDR3aa: CASSETEEGAGTEAFF
v_gene: TRBV5-4; abundance: -; j_gene: TRBJ1-2; d_gene: -; CDR3nt: TGTGCCAGCAGCTTGGTCGGGGTAACCTTCTATGGCTACACCTTC; CDR3aa: CASSLVGVTFYGYTF
v_gene: TRBV27; abundance: few; j_gene: TRBJ2-3; d_gene: TRBD1; CDR3nt: TGTGCCAGCACCCCCCGGACAGGAGCCACAGATACGCAGTATTTT; CDR3aa: CASTPRTGATDTQYF
v_gene: TRBV2; abundance: -; j_gene: TRBJ2-5; d_gene: TRBD2; CDR3nt: TGTGCCAGCAGTGAAACGAGGGTAGCGGGGGCCCTCGAGACCCAGTACTTC; CDR3aa: CASSETRVAGALETQYF
v_gene: TRBV4-2; abundance: -; j_gene: TRBJ2-5; d_gene: TRBD2; CDR3nt: TGTGCCAGCAGTGGGGGGGAGGGGACCCAGTACTTC; CDR3aa: CASSGGEGTQYF
v_gene: TRBV9; abundance: few; j_gene: TRBJ2-7; d_gene: -; CDR3nt: TGTGCCAGCAGCCCCCGCTCTACGCGCTACGAGCAGTACTTC; CDR3aa: CASSPRSTRYEQYF
v_gene: TRBV7-9; abundance: -; j_gene: TRBJ1-1; d_gene: -; CDR3nt: TGTGCCAGCAGCCCGGGACTGGGGAACACTGAAGCTTTCTTT; CDR3aa: CASSPGLGNTEAFF
v_gene: TRBV4-3; abundance: -; j_gene: TRBJ1-2; d_gene: TRBD1; CDR3nt: TGCGCCAGCAGCCACCTATCGGGACAGGGAGACTATGGCTACACCTTC; CDR3aa: CASSHLSGQGDYGYTF
v_gene: TRBV5-4; abundance: few; j_gene: TRBJ2-4; d_gene: -; CDR3nt: TGTGCCAGCAGCCGACAGAATCAAAACATTCAGTACTTC; CDR3aa: CASSRQNQNIQYF
v_gene: TRBV5-1; abundance: -; j_gene: TRBJ2-1; d_gene: -; CDR3nt: TGCGCCAGCAGCTTGGCGGGGGACAATGAGCAGTTCTTC; CDR3aa: CASSLAGDNEQFF
v_gene: TRBV6-6; abundance: few; j_gene: TRBJ1-2; d_gene: -; CDR3nt: TGTGCCAGCAGTTACTCGCAACCATCCGGTGGCTACACCTTC; CDR3aa: CASSYSQPSGGYTF
v_gene: TRBV29-1; abundance: -; j_gene: TRBJ2-7; d_gene: TRBD1; CDR3nt: TGCAGCGTACGGGACAGGGGCTACCACGAGCAGTACTTC; CDR3aa: CSVRDRGYHEQYF
v_gene: TRBV6-4; abundance: few; j_gene: TRBJ1-2; d_gene: -; CDR3nt: TGTGCCAGCAGTGAAGGGCCCACGGGGTATGGCTACACCTTC; CDR3aa: CASSEGPTGYGYTF
v_gene: TRBV29-1; abundance: -; j_gene: TRBJ2-3; d_gene: -; CDR3nt: TGCAGCGTAGAGTATCAGGCGAGCACAGATACGCAGTATTTT; CDR3aa: CSVEYQASTDTQYF
v_gene: TRBV4-3; abundance: -; j_gene: TRBJ2-3; d_gene: -; CDR3nt: TGCGCCAGCAGCCCGGACTTCACCGATACGCAGTATTTT; CDR3aa: CASSPDFTDTQYF
v_gene: TRBV6-6; abundance: -; j_gene: TRBJ2-3; d_gene: -; CDR3nt: TGTGCCAGCAGTTACTCCAGGGTCACAGATACGCAGTATTTT; CDR3aa: CASSYSRVTDTQYF
v_gene: TRBV11-2; abundance: few; j_gene: TRBJ2-1; d_gene: TRBD2; CDR3nt: TGTGCCAGCAGCTTACGGACTAGCGAGGACGGTGAGCAGTTCTTC; CDR3aa: CASSLRTSEDGEQFF
v_gene: TRBV5-6; abundance: -; j_gene: TRBJ1-1; d_gene: -; CDR3nt: TGTGCCAGCAGCTGGAATCAGGGGCAGGGAACTGAAGCTTTCTTT; CDR3aa: CASSWNQGQGTEAFF
v_gene: TRBV7-2; abundance: few; j_gene: TRBJ2-2; d_gene: TRBD1; CDR3nt: TGTGCCAGCAGCTTGAGGACAGGCGGCGCCGGGGAGCTGTTTTTT; CDR3aa: CASSLRTGGAGELFF
v_gene: TRBV4-2; abundance: few; j_gene: TRBJ2-5; d_gene: -; CDR3nt: TGTGCCAGCAGCCAAGAGGGTAGCGGACAAGAGACCCAGTACTTC; CDR3aa: CASSQEGSGQETQYF